This T cell receptor beta chain was profiled in a study of CD8+CD57+ T cells in acquired aplastic anemia. About the study: An average of approximately 3.2 ug of DNA was obtained from sorted CD4+ and CD8+ cells. Study findings and constraints: There were twenty-nine CD8+ CDR3 sequences that occurred in both patients and controls.

Patients selected for sequencing had displayed CD8+CD57+ cell expansion by flow cytometry. A severe acquired aplastic anemia diagnosis applied to all patients. CDR3 and TCR beta VDJ profiling relied on a genomic DNA template. MiXCR, applied by TCRdb to the reads, yields one record per CDR3 protein. This sample has approximately 300,000 distinct CDR3 sequences, with 50% to 65% found just once. This CDR3 contains 17 residues. Germline CDR1 is SGDLS and CDR2 is YYNGEE. The ends were cut back, 0 bases at V and 4 bases at J, with 19 bases in the middle. In the case of this clonotype: Its antigen is unknown.

This chain joins TRBV9 and TRBJ1-2; D is possibly TRBD1 (5 bases). The sequenced sample consisted of sorted CD4+, CD8+, or CD8+CD57+ T cells (not recorded which) from PBMCs. This clonotype was obtained from a human donor with aplastic anemia. The CDR3 bases are TGTGCCAGCAGCGTAGGCGGGGGGGGGAGCGGTATCTATGGCTACACCTTC. This gives the protein CASSVGGGGSGIYGYTF. Variable domain in full (rest from reference TRBV9 and TRBJ1-2): DSGVTQTPKHLITATGQRVTLRCSPRSGDLSVYWYQQSLDQGLQFLIQYYNGEERAKGNILERFSAQQFPDLHSELNLSSLELGDSALYFCASSVGGGGSGIYGYTFGSGTRLTVV.